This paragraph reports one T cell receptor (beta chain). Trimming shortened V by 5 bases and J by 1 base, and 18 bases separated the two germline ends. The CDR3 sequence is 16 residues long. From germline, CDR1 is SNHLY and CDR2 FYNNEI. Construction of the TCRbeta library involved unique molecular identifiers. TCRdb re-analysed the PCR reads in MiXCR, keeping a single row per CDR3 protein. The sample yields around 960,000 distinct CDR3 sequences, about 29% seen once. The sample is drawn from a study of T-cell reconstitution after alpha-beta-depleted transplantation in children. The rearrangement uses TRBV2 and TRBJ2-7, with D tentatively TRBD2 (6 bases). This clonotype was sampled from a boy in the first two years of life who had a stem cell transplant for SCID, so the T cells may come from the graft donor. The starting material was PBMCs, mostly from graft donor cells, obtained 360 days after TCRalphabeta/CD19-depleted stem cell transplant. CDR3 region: CASSKPILAGSYEQYF. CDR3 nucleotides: TGTGCCAGCAGTAAGCCTATACTAGCCGGGTCCTACGAGCAGTACTTC.